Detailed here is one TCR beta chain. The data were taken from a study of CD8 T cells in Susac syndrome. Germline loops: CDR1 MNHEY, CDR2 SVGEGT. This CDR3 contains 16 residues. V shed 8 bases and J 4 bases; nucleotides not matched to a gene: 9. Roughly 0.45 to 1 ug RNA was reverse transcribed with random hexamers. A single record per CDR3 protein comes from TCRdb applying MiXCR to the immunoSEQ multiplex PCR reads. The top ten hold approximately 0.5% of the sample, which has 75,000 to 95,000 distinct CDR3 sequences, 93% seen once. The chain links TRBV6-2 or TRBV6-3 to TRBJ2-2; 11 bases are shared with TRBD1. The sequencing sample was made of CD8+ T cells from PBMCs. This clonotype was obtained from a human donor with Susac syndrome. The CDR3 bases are TGTGCCAGCGGGTCCCCCGGGACAGGGGGCACCGGGGAGCTGTTTTTT. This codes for CASGSPGTGGTGELFF.